The 19 T cell receptor beta chains listed next were all sequenced from one sample in a study of CD8 T cells in ankylosing spondylitis. TCRdb recomputed calls from the 5' RACE reads with MiXCR, one row per CDR3 protein. This sample yields fewer than 350,000 distinct CDR3 sequences, of which roughly 11% are seen a single time; roughly 9.2% belongs to the top ten. Sequenced material: blood, either unsorted or a sorted T cell fraction (not recorded which). These receptors were collected from a female donor with ankylosing spondylitis or in good health (not recorded which).

This clonotype was observed many times. The chain is built from TRBV25-1 and TRBJ2-1, with D maybe TRBD2 (6 bases). The CDR3 runs to 14 residues. The V end was cut by 5 bases, the J end by 11 bases, with 19 bases between. Germline CDR1 reads MGHDK; CDR2 reads SYGVNS. CDR3: CASSNRDLSWKQFF. CDR3 nucleotides: TGTGCCAGCAGTAACCGGGACTTAAGCTGGAAGCAGTTCTTC.

The sample holds many counts of this clonotype. The chain joins TRBV24-1 to TRBJ2-2, with 11 nucleotides matching TRBD1. From germline, CDR1 is KGHDR and CDR2 SFDVKD. The CDR3 has 20 amino acids. Germline trimming cut 3 bases from V and 0 bases from J; bases unmatched to any gene: 11. The CDR3 DNA sequence: TGTGCCACCAGTGATACCGGGACAGGGGGTTTATTAGCGAACACCGGGGAGCTGTTTTTT. Its protein product is CATSDTGTGGLLANTGELFF.

This clonotype was counted between two and nine times. The rearrangement joins TRBV20-1 to TRBJ2-2, with D unresolved. Germline CDR1 is DFQATT and CDR2 is SNEGSKA (reference sequence). Deletions cut 4 bases from V and 1 base from J, with 10 bases between. CDR3 length: 14 residues. Written as DNA, the CDR3 is TGCAGTGCTAACCCGGCCAGGAACACCGGGGAGCTGTTTTTT. Protein: CSANPARNTGELFF.

This clonotype occurred many times. V usage is TRBV12-3 or TRBV12-4 and J usage is TRBJ2-1; 7 bases are a match to TRBD1. V was pared by 6 bases and J by 15 bases, with 8 bases of the junction left unmatched. This CDR3 spans 11 amino acids. The CDR3 region is CASRATGVPFF. In DNA, the CDR3 is TGTGCCAGCAGGGCTACAGGGGTACCGTTCTTC.

This clonotype was counted ten times or more. The chain couples TRBV15 to TRBJ2-7; 7 nucleotides line up with TRBD1. The CDR3 has 13 residues. Germline V gene data show CDR1 as LNHNV and CDR2 as YYDKDF (reference sequence). The DNA of the CDR3 is TGTGCAAACAACAGGGGCAGCCTCTACGAGCAGTACTTC. Its translation is CANNRGSLYEQYF.

In regard to this clonotype: The germline gene is not matched at one end of the junction; a read error may be the cause. V and J are TRBV29-1 and TRBJ2-3; TRBD2 matches 8 bases. Germline V gene lookup returns CDR1 SQVTM and CDR2 ANQGSEA. The CDR3 extends over 13 amino acids. DNA of the CDR3: TGCAACGTTGGTGTTGCGGGGGGCTTTACGCAGTATTTT. As protein: CNVGVAGGFTQYF.

Comments on this clonotype: Compared with germline, one end of the junction differs, possibly owing to a read error. V usage is TRBV28 and J usage is TRBJ1-6; D gene uncertain. The CDR3 contains 14 residues. The germline V gene has CDR1 MDHEN and CDR2 SYDVKM. The CDR3: CANSLSWADSPLHF. CDR3 in DNA: TGTGCCAACAGTTTGAGCTGGGCGGATTCACCCCTCCACTTT.

Many counts were recorded for this clonotype. This chain joins TRBV5-5 and TRBJ2-3; D ambiguous. Deletions cut 2 bases from V and 6 bases from J, with 10 bases between. Germline V gene lookup returns CDR1 SGHKS and CDR2 YYEKEE (reference sequence). The CDR3 is 13 amino acids. The CDR3 is CASSLGPEDTQYF. The CDR3 DNA sequence: TGTGCCAGCAGCTTAGGGCCCGAGGATACGCAGTATTTT.

This rearrangement joins TRBV27 to TRBJ2-2; TRBD2 might be the D (6 bases). CDR1 is MNHEY, CDR2 SMNVEV, per germline (reference sequence). Trimming took off 6 bases at V and 1 base at J, with 21 bases between the two ends. This CDR3 contains 18 residues. CDR3 loop: CASRTRSSRGKNTGELFF. Written as DNA, the CDR3 is TGTGCCAGCAGGACGCGTAGTAGTCGCGGGAAGAACACCGGGGAGCTGTTTTTT.

The sample holds a few counts of this clonotype. The V and J genes are TRBV12-3 or TRBV12-4 and TRBJ2-7, with D maybe TRBD1 (6 bases). V dropped 3 bases and J dropped 6 bases, with 12 bases sitting between them. The length of the CDR3 is 13 residues. CDR3 sequence: CASSLNRASEQYF. CDR3 in DNA: TGTGCCAGCAGTTTGAACAGGGCTAGCGAGCAGTACTTC.

This clonotype was counted only a few times. As DNA, the CDR3 is TGCAGTGGTATAAGGGAGGGCCACGCAGATACGCAGTATTTT. Protein: CSGIREGHADTQYF. The chain recombines TRBV20-1 with TRBJ2-3; TRBD2 matches 7 bases. The CDR3 is made up of 14 amino acids. Per germline, CDR1 DFQATT and CDR2 SNEGSKA (reference sequence). The junction had 11 bases not matched to a gene; V was cut back by 7 bases and J by 4 bases.

Comments on this clonotype: Given a much more abundant clone one base away, this may be a read error. The CDR3 DNA follows: TGCTGTGCTTCGAACGGACAGGGGGGCTATAGCAATCAGCCCCAGCATTTT. It codes for CCASNGQGGYSNQPQHF. The chain joins TRBV20-1 to TRBJ1-5, with 10 bases matching TRBD1. In germline, CDR1 is DFQATT, CDR2 SNEGSKA (reference sequence). The length of the CDR3 is 17 residues.

This clonotype was found many times. This sequence joins TRBV29-1 and TRBJ2-1; D not resolved. The CDR3 length is 15 residues. The V gene lost 0 bases and the J gene lost 6 bases, with 15 bases spanning the gap. Germline V gene data show CDR1 as SQVTM and CDR2 as ANQGSEA. The CDR3 nucleotides read TGCAGCGTTGAAGATCAAAAAGGGATGTTCAATGAGCAGTTCTTC. It codes for CSVEDQKGMFNEQFF.

This sequence joins TRBV2 and TRBJ2-3, with 9 bases lining up with TRBD2. The CDR3 sequence is 14 residues long. Germline CDR1 reads SNHLY; CDR2 reads FYNNEI. Unmatched junction bases numbered 4, after V lost 7 bases and J lost 2 bases. CDR3 coding DNA: TGTGCCAGCAAAGAGCGGGGGGTCACAGATACGCAGTATTTT. The encoded protein is CASKERGVTDTQYF.

The V call is TRBV6-4, the J call TRBJ2-3, with D possibly being TRBD2 (5 bases). Germline CDR1 and CDR2: MRHNA and SNTAGT. V lost 3 bases and J lost 1, with 14 bases in between. This CDR3 region has 16 residues. The CDR3 nucleotides are TGTGCCAGCAGTGAAGAGGGTCAACGGGGCACAGATACGCAGTATTTT. Its translation is CASSEEGQRGTDTQYF.

V gene TRBV7-2 combines with J gene TRBJ1-5; D gene ambiguous. CDR1 and CDR2 (germline): SGHTA, FQGNSA. The CDR3 is 14 amino acids. The ends were cut back, 3 bases at V and 4 bases at J, with 10 bases in the middle. The CDR3 spells CASSFTSGNQPQHF. The CDR3, as DNA: TGTGCCAGCAGCTTCACCAGTGGGAATCAGCCCCAGCATTTT.

This clonotype showed up just a few times. J is TRBJ1-2 and V is TRBV5-1; 8 bases align to TRBD1. CDR1 is SGHRS and CDR2 is YFSETQ in the germline V gene. Trimming cost V 3 bases and J 4 bases; bases outside gene matches: 5. This CDR3 is 14 amino acids long. The DNA of the CDR3 is TGCGCCAGCAGCTCAGGACAGGGCCCCTATGGCTACACCTTC. Protein product: CASSSGQGPYGYTF.

This clonotype was recorded many times. CDR3 loop: CASSLLRGQSADTQYF. CDR3 coding DNA: TGTGCCAGCAGCCTCTTACGCGGGCAGTCGGCAGATACGCAGTATTTT. The rearrangement joins TRBV14 to TRBJ2-3, with a weak D call TRBD2 (5 bases). The CDR3 sequence is 16 residues long. V was pared by 4 bases and J by 4 bases, with 18 bases between. Germline V lookup: CDR1 SGHDN, CDR2 FVKESK.

This clonotype has at least ten counts. This rearrangement joins TRBV29-1 to TRBJ1-5, with D tentatively TRBD1 (5 bases). The CDR3 runs to 12 residues. Trimming cost V 6 bases and J 2 bases, with 8 bases left between them. Germline values: CDR1 SQVTM, CDR2 ANQGSEA. This chain's CDR3 is CSVMGGNQPQHF. DNA for the CDR3: TGCAGCGTGATGGGGGGCAATCAGCCCCAGCATTTT.